The clone carrying this TCR beta chain appeared a few times. The data belong to a study of technical replicates of blood from a few donors. Clones were read by immunoSEQ multiplex PCR, and TCRdb kept only the in-frame ones, dropping some. The sample holds about 85,000 clones, roughly 94% seen once. Between the trimmed V and J ends, which lost 5 bases and 7 bases, there was a span of 8 bases. The CDR3 length is 11 residues. Germline CDR1 is MDHEN and CDR2 is SYDVKM. V is TRBV28 and J is TRBJ2-5; D gene unclear. The sequenced material came from T cells isolated from PBMCs. This sequence originates from a human donor in good health. The CDR3: CASSQPGTQYF. CDR3 nucleotide sequence: TGTGCCAGCAGTCAACCGGGGACCCAGTACTTC.